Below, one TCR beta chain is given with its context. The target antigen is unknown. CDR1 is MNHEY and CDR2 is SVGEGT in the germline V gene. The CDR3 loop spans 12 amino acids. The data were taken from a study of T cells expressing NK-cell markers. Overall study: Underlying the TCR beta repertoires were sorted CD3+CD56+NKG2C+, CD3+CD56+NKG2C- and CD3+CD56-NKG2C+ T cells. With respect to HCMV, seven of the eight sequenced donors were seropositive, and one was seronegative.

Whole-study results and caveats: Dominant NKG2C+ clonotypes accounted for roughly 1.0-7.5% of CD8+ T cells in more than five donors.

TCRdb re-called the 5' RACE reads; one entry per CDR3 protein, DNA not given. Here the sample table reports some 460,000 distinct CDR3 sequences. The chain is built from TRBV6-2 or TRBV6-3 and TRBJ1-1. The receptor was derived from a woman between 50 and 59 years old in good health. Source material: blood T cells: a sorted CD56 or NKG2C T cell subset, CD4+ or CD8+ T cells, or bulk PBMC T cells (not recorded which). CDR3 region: CASSFMRGQAFF.